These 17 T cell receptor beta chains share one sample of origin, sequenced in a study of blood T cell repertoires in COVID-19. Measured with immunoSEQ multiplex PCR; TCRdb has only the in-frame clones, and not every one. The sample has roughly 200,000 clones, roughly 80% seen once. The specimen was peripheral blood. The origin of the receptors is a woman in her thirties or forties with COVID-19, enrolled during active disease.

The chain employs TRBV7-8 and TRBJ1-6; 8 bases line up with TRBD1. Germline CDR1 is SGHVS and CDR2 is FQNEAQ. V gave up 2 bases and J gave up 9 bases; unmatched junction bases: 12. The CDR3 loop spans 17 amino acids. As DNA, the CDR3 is TGTGCCAGCAGCTTATCACGGTGGGTCACAGGGGGTTCACCCCTCCACTTT. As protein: CASSLSRWVTGGSPLHF.

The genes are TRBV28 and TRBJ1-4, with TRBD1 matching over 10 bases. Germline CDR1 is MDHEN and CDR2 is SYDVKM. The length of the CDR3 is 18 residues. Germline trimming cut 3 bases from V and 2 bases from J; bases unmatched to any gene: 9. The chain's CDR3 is CASSLPTDRGPTNEKLFF. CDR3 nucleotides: TGTGCCAGCAGTTTGCCCACTGACAGGGGGCCGACTAATGAAAAACTGTTTTTT.

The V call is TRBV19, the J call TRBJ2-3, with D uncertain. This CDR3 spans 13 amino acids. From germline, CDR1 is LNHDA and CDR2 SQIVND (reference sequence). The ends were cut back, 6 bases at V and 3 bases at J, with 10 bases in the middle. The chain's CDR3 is CASRSGRTDTQYF. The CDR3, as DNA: TGTGCCAGTAGGTCAGGCAGGACAGATACGCAGTATTTT. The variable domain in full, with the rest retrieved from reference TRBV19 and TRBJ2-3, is DGGITQSPKYLFRKEGQNVTLSCEQNLNHDAMYWYRQDPGQGLRLIYYSQIVNDFQKGDIAEGYSVSREKKESFPLTVTSAQKNPTAFYLCASRSGRTDTQYFGPGTRLTVL.

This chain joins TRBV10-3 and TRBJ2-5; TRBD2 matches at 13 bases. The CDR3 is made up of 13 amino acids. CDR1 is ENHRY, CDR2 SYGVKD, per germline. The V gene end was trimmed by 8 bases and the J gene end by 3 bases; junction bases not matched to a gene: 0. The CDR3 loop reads CAIGTSGEETQYF. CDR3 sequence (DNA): TGTGCCATCGGGACTAGCGGGGAAGAGACCCAGTACTTC.

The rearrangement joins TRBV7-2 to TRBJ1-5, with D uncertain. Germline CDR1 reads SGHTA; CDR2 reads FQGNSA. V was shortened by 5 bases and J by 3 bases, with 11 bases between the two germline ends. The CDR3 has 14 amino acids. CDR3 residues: CASSRLGVNQPQHF. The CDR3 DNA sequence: TGTGCCAGCAGCAGACTCGGGGTCAATCAGCCCCAGCATTTT.

The CDR3 DNA follows: TGTGCCAGCAGTTTGGACAGCCAGAACACTGAAGCTTTCTTT. This encodes CASSLDSQNTEAFF. This sequence joins TRBV28 and TRBJ1-1; TRBD1 might be the D (6 bases). Between the trimmed V and J ends, which lost 3 bases and 1 base, there was a span of 9 bases. The CDR3 runs to 14 residues. Germline CDR1 is MDHEN and CDR2 is SYDVKM.

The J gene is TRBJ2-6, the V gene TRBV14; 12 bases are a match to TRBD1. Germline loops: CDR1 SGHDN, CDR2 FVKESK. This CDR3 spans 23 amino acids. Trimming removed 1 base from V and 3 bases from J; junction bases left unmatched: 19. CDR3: CASSQVHKLGGDRGHFGANVLTF. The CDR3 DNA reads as TGTGCCAGCAGCCAAGTCCATAAGCTGGGAGGGGACAGGGGGCACTTTGGGGCCAACGTCCTGACTTTC.

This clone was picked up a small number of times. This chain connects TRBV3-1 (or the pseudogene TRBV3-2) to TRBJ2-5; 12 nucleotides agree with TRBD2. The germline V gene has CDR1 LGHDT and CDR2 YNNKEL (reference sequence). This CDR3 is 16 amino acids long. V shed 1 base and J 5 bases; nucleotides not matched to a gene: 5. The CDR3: CASSQGTSGVRETQYF. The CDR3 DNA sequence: TGTGCCAGCAGCCAAGGGACTAGCGGGGTGCGGGAGACCCAGTACTTC.

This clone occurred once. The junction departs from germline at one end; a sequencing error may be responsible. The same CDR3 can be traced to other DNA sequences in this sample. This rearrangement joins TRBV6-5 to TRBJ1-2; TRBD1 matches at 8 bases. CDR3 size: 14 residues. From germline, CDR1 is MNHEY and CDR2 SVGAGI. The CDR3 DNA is TGCGCCAGCAGTCCCGGACAGGGAAACTATGGCTACACCTTC. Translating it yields CASSPGQGNYGYTF.

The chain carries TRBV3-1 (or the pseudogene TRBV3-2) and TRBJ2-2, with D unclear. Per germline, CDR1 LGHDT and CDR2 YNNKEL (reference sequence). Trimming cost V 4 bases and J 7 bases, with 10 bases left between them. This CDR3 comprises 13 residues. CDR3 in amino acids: CASSPTLGGELFF. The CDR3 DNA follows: TGTGCCAGCAGCCCGACTTTGGGCGGGGAGCTGTTTTTT.

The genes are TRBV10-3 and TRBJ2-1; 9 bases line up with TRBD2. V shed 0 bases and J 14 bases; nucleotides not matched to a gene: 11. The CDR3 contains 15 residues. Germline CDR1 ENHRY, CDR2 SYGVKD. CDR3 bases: TGTGCCATCAGTGAGTCCCAGGCGGGAGGGGAAAGTAAGTTCTTC. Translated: CAISESQAGGESKFF.

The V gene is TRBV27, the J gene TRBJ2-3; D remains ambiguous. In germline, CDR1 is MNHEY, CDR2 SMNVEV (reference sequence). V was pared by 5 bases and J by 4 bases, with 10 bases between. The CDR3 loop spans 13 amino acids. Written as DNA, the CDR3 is TGTGCCAGCAGTAATTGGCCGTCAGATACGCAGTATTTT. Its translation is CASSNWPSDTQYF.

The CDR3 region is CASSTHGVAADTQYF. CDR3 nucleotide sequence: TGCGCCAGCAGCACCCACGGGGTTGCAGCAGATACGCAGTATTTT. J is TRBJ2-3 and V is TRBV4-1; tentatively, D is TRBD2 (5 bases). There are 15 residues in the CDR3. Germline V gives CDR1 MGHRA, CDR2 YSYEKL. Deletions cut 5 bases from V and 4 bases from J, with 16 bases between.

The DNA for the CDR3 is TGTGCCAGCAGCCTACAGGGTACCGGGGAGCTGTTTTTT. Translation: CASSLQGTGELFF. The chain joins TRBV12-3 or TRBV12-4 to TRBJ2-2; TRBD1 might be the D (6 bases). The germline V and J ends were trimmed by 6 bases and 5 bases, with 10 bases remaining between them. The CDR3 totals 13 residues.

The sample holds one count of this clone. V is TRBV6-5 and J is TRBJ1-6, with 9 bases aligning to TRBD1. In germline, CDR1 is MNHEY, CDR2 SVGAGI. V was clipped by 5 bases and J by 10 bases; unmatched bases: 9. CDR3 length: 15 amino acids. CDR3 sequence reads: CASSPLGQGGSPLHF. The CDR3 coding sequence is TGTGCCAGCAGTCCCCTGGGACAGGGAGGGTCACCCCTCCACTTT.

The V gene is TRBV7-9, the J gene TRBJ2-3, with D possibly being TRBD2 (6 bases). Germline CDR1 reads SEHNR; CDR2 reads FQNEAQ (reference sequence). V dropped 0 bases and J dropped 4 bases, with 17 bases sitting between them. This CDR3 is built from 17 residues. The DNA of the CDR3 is TGTGCCAGCAGCTTAGCAACTAGCAGGCCTCCCGCAGATACGCAGTATTTT. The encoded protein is CASSLATSRPPADTQYF.

The CDR3 DNA is TGCGCCAGCACCCCCATTTTTAGTGATTTCGCTTACGAGCAGTACTTC. Its translation is CASTPIFSDFAYEQYF. V and J are TRBV10-2 and TRBJ2-7, with no clear D. The CDR3 totals 16 residues. V shed 7 bases and J shed 4 bases, with 23 bases lying between them. The germline V gene has CDR1 WSHSY and CDR2 SAAADI.